This T cell receptor beta chain was observed in a study of cytomegalovirus exposure and HLA in healthy donors. Whole-study findings and limits: Donors were assumed by presence/absence analyses to have roughly uniform sequencing depth. Follow-up analysis later connected one missense variant in DCLRE1C with trimming of TCR beta V- and J-genes.

With regard to this clone: No antigen is known for it.

Germline-derived CDR1 and CDR2 are SGHRS and YFSETQ. The CDR3 covers 16 residues. The junction had 8 bases not matched to a gene; V was cut back by 4 bases and J by 4 bases. Vbeta (60) and Jbeta (13) primers were used in the PCR. In the source study's methods: An analysis performed later counted 72 million or so unique TCR beta chains (roughly 10 million of them shared). This table comes from immunoSEQ multiplex PCR, and its TCRdb copy is limited to in-frame clones, with some not included. The D gene and trimming were derived from the DNA, and the V and J assignments and clone size from that table. The data contain approximately 120,000 clones, 77% of them seen just once; the ten biggest clones take up roughly 12%.

The sequencing input was PBMCs. The chain carries TRBV5-1 and TRBJ2-5, with 12 positions matching TRBD2. This TCR was recovered from a woman in her thirties or forties in good health and CMV-seropositive. CDR3 protein: CASSASGTSGSETQYF. For the CDR3, the DNA is TGCGCCAGCAGCGCCTCCGGGACTAGCGGGTCAGAGACCCAGTACTTC.